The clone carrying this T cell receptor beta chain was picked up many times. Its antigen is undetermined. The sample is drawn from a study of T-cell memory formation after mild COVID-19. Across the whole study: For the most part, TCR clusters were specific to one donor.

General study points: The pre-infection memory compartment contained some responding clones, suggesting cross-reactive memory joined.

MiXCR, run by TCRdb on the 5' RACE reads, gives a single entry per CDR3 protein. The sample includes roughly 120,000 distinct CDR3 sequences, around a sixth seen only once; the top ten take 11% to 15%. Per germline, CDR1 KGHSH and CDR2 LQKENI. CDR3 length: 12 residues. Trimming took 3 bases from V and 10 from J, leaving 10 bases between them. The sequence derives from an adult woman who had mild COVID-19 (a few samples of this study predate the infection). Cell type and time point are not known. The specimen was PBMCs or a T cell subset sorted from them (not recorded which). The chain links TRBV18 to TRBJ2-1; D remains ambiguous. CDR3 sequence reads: CASSPQDKEQFF. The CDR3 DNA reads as TGTGCCAGCTCACCCCAGGATAAGGAGCAGTTCTTC.